This passage covers 4 T cell receptor beta chains from one sample sequenced in a study of T cells in Graves' hyperthyroidism and ophthalmopathy. TCR beta CDR3 regions were amplified from RNA transcripts. Researchers ran a first-round RT-PCR on the TCR CDR3 using the HTBI primer set. TCRdb redid the calling of the multiplex PCR reads with MiXCR, one entry per CDR3 protein. Of about 460,000 distinct CDR3 sequences in the sample, around a fifth are singletons; the top ten hold around 54%. The sample comprised blood. Source of these receptors: a woman in her 70s with Graves' ophthalmopathy.

The chain joins TRBV6-5 to TRBJ1-6, with 9 positions matching TRBD1. V trimming: 0 bases; J trimming: 4 bases; junction bases outside the gene matches: 4. The CDR3 has 17 residues. Germline assignment: CDR1 MNHEY and CDR2 SVGAGI. The CDR3 nucleotides are TGTGCCAGCAGTTACTCCCCCGGGACAGGGTATAATTCACCCCTCCACTTT. Amino acid sequence: CASSYSPGTGYNSPLHF.

CDR3 coding DNA: TGTGCCAGCAGCAAGGGGCCGGGACAGGGTGATGGCTACACCTTC. This codes for CASSKGPGQGDGYTF. J is TRBJ1-2 and V is TRBV7-2, with TRBD1 matching 9 bases. This CDR3 is built from 15 residues. J gave up 6 bases and V 5 bases, and 10 bases lay outside the gene matches. Per the germline V gene, CDR1 is SGHTA and CDR2 is FQGNSA.

To note about this clonotype: This sequence may be a read error, since a much larger clone differs from it by one base. The chain has TRBV9 and TRBJ2-3, with 9 nucleotides matching TRBD2. J was trimmed by 3 bases and V by 2 bases; bases with no gene match: 4. This CDR3 has 15 amino acids. The germline V gene has CDR1 SGDLS and CDR2 YYNGEE. The CDR3 nucleotides are TGTGCCAGCAGCGTTAGCGGGAGAGAGACAGATACGCAGTATTTT. It codes for CASSVSGRETDTQYF.

This chain links TRBV6-2 or TRBV6-3 with TRBJ2-5; 9 positions match TRBD1. The CDR3 length is 20 residues. Germline V gene sequence: CDR1 MNHEY, CDR2 SVGEGT. The J segment lost 0 bases and the V segment lost 4 bases, leaving 18 bases of the junction unmatched. In DNA form, the CDR3 reads TGTGCCAGCAGTTGGGGGGGACAGGGTTGGCGGGAGTTGTACCAAGAGACCCAGTACTTC. This encodes CASSWGGQGWRELYQETQYF.